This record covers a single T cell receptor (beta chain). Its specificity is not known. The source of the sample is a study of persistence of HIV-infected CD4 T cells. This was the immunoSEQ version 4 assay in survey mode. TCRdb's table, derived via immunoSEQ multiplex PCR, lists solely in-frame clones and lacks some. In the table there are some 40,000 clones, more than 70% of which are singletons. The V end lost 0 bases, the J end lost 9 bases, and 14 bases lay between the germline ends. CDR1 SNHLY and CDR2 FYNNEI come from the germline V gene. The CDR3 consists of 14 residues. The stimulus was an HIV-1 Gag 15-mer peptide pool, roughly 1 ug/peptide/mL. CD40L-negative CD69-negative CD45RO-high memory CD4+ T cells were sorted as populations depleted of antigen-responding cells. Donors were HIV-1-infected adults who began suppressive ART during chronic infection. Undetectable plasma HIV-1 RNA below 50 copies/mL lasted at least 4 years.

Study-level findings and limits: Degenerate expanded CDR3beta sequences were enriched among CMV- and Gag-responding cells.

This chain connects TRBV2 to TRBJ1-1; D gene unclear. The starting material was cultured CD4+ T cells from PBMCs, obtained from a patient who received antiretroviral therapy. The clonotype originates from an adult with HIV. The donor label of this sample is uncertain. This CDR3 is CASSEAQVGSKAFF. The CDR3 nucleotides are TGTGCCAGCAGTGAAGCGCAGGTTGGGTCGAAAGCTTTCTTT.